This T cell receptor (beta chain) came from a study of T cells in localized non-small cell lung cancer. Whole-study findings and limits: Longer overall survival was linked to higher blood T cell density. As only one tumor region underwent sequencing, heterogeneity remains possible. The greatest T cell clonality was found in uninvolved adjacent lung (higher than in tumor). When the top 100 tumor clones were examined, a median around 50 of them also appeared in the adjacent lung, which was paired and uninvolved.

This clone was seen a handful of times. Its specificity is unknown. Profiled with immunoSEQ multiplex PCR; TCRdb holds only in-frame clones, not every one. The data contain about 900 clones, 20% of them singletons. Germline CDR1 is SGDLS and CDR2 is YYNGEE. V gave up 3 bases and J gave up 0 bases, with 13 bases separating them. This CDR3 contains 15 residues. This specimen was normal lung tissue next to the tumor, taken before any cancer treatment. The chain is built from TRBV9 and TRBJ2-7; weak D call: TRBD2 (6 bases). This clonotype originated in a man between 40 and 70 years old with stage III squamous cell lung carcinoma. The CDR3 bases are TGTGCCAGCAGCGCTGGGGGGACGACCTCCTACGAGCAGTACTTC. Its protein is CASSAGGTTSYEQYF.